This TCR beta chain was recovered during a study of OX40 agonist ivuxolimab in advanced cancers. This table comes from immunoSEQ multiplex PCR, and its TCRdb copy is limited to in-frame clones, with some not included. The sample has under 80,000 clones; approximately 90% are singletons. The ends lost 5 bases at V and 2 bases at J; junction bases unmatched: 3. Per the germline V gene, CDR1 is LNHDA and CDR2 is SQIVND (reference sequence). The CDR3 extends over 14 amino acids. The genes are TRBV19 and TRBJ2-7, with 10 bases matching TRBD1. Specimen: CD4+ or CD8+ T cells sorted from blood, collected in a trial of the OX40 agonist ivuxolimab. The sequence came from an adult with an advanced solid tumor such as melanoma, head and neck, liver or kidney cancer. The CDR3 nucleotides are TGTGCCAGTAGTTTCGACAGGGGGCCCTACGAGCAGTACTTC. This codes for CASSFDRGPYEQYF. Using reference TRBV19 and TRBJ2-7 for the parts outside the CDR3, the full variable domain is DGGITQSPKYLFRKEGQNVTLSCEQNLNHDAMYWYRQDPGQGLRLIYYSQIVNDFQKGDIAEGYSVSREKKESFPLTVTSAQKNPTAFYLCASSFDRGPYEQYFGPGTRLTVT.